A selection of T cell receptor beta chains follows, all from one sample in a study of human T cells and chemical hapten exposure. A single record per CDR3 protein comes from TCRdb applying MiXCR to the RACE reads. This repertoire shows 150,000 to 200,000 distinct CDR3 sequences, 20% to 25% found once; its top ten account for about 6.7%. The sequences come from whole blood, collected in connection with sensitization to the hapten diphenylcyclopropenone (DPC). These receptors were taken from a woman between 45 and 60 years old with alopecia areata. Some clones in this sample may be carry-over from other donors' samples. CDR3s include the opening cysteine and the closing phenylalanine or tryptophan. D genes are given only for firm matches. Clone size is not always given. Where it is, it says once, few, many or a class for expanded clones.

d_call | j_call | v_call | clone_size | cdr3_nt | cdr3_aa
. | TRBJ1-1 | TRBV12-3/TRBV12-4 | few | TGTGCCAGCAGGCTCGGGGTTGTAGCTTTCTTT | CASRLGVVAFF
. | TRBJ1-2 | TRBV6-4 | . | TGTGCCAGCAGTGGATCGGGACAATCATTAGGTGGCTACACCTTC | CASSGSGQSLGGYTF
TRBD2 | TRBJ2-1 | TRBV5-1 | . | TGCGCCAGCAGCTTGGTACTAGCGGGAGTACACAATGAGCAGTTCTTC | CASSLVLAGVHNEQFF
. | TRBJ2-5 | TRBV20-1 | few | TGCAGTGCTAGGGACGGGACTCACCAAGAGACCCAGTACTTC | CSARDGTHQETQYF
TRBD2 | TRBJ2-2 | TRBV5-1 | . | TGCGCCAGCAGCTTTACTAGCGGGACCGGGGAGCTGTTTTTT | CASSFTSGTGELFF
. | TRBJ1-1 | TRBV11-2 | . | TGTGCCAGCAGCCTAGTTGGGGGGGAAGCTTTCTTT | CASSLVGGEAFF
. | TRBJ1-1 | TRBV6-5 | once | TGTGCCAACAGTATCGGGACTCTGAACACTGAAGCTTTCTTT | CANSIGTLNTEAFF
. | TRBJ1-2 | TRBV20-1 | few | TGCAGTGCTACGACAGGAACCTATGGCTACACCTTC | CSATTGTYGYTF
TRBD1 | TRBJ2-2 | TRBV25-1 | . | TGTGCCAGCAGTTCGCGGGACAGGGTGGTCGGGGAGCTGTTTTTT | CASSSRDRVVGELFF
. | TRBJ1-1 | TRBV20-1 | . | TGCAGCGCAACAGAAGACACTGAAGCTTTCTTT | CSATEDTEAFF
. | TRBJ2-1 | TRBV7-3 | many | TGTGCCAGCAGCTTAATGTCGGGAGCACCTGAGCAGTTCTTC | CASSLMSGAPEQFF
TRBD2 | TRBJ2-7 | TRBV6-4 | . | TGTGCCAGCATACCCGGGACTACCGAAAACTTATACGAGCAGTACTTC | CASIPGTTENLYEQYF
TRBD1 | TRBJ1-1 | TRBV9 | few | TGTGCCAGCAGCGTTTTGACAGGGCCCATGAACACTGAAGCTTTCTTT | CASSVLTGPMNTEAFF
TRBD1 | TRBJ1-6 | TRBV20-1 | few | TGCAGTGCCCCCTCGACAGGGTCTAATTCACCCCTCCACTTT | CSAPSTGSNSPLHF
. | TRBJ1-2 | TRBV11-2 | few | TGTGCCAGCAGCTTCTCAGGTTACGGCTACACCTTC | CASSFSGYGYTF
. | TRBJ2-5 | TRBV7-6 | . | TGTGCCAGCAGCTTGGGGCGGGATCAGACCCAGTACTTC | CASSLGRDQTQYF
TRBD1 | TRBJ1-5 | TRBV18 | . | TGTGCCAGCTCACCCCCCCGGACAGGGGGTAACGGCAATCAGCCCCAGCATTTT | CASSPPRTGGNGNQPQHF
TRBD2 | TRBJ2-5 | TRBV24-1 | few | TGTGCCACCAGTGATTTGACTAGCGGGAGAGAGACCCAGTACTTC | CATSDLTSGRETQYF
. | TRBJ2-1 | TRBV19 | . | TGTGCCAGTAGTAGGACAGCCAATGAGCAGTTCTTC | CASSRTANEQFF
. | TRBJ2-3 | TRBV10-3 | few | TGTGCCATCAGTGAGCTAACAGATACGCAGTATTTT | CAISELTDTQYF
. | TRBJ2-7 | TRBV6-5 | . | TGTGTCAGCAGTGACTGGGGCTACGAGCAGTACTTC | CVSSDWGYEQYF
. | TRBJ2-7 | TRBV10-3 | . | TGTGCCATCAGTGAGGGAGGCCATACCTACGAGCAGTACTTC | CAISEGGHTYEQYF
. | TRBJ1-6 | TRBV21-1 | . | TGTGCCAGCCGGGGGCTCGGACACCGAAATTCACCCCTCCACTTT | CASRGLGHRNSPLHF
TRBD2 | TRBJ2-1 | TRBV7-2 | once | TGTGCCAGCAGCCGATCCGGGACTAGCGGTTTTGAAAATGAGCAGTTCTTC | CASSRSGTSGFENEQFF
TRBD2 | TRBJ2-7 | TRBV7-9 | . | TGTGCCAGCAGCTTCCCTAGCGGGAACTCCTACGAGCAGTACTTC | CASSFPSGNSYEQYF
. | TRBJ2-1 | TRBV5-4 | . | TGTGCCAGCAGCGGAATCGAGAACGAGCAGTTCTTC | CASSGIENEQFF
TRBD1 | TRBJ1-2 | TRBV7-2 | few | TGTGCCAGCAGTTCGAGTGGTCGGACAGGGGTTTCTGGCTACACCTTC | CASSSSGRTGVSGYTF
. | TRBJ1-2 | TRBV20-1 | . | TGCAGTGCTAGGCCCAGCTATGGCTACACCTTC | CSARPSYGYTF
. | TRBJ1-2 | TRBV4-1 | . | TGCGCCAGCAGCCCCAAGGGGACAAACTATGGCTACACCTTC | CASSPKGTNYGYTF
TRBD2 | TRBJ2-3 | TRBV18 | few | TGTGCCAGCTCACCACTGTCTGCTAGCGGGAGACCAGATACGCAGTATTTT | CASSPLSASGRPDTQYF
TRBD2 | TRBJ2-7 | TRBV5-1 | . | TGCGCCAGCAGCTTGTTGACTAGCGGTACTCCCTACGAGCAGTACTTC | CASSLLTSGTPYEQYF
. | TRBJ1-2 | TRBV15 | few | TGTGCCACCAGCAGAGTTGACAGACCGAACTATGGCTACACCTTC | CATSRVDRPNYGYTF
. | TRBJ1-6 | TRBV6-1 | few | TGTGCCAGCAGTGAATTGGGAAATTCACCCCTCCACTTT | CASSELGNSPLHF
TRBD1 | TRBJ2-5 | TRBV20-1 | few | TGCAGTGCTAGAGCGGGGGACAGGCAGGAGACCCAGTACTTC | CSARAGDRQETQYF
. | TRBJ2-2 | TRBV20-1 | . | TGCAGTGCCTTCAGGGAGTCGAACACCGGGGAGCTGTTTTTT | CSAFRESNTGELFF
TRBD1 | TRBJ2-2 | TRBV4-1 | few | TGCGCCAGCAGCCTTAGGACTGGACAGGCGTCGAACACCGGGGAGCTGTTTTTT | CASSLRTGQASNTGELFF